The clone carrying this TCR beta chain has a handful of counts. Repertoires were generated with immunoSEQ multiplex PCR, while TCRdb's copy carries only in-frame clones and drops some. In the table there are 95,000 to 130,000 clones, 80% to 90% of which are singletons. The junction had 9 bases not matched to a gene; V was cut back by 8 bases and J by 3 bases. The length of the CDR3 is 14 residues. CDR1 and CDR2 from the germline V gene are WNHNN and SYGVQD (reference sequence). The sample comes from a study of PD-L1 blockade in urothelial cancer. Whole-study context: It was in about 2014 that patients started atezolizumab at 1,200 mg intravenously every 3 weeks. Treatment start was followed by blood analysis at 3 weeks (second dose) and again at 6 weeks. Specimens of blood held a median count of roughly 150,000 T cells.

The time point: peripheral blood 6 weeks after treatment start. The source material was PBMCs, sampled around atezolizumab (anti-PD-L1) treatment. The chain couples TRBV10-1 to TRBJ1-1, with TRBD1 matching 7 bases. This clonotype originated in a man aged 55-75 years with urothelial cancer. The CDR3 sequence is CASGGQTEDTEAFF. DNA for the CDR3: TGCGCCAGCGGGGGACAGACAGAGGACACTGAAGCTTTCTTT.